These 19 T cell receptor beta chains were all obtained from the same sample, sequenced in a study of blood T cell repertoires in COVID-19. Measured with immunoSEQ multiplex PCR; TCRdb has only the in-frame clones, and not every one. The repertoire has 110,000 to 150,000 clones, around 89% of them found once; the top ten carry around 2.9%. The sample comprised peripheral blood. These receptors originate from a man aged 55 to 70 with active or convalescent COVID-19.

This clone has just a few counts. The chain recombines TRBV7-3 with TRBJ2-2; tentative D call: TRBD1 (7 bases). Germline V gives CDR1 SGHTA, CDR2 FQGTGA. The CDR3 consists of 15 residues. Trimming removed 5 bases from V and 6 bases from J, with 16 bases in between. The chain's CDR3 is CASSREQGRSGELFF. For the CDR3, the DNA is TGTGCCAGCAGCCGGGAACAGGGGAGGTCCGGGGAGCTGTTTTTT. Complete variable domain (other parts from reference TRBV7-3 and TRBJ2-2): GAGVSQTPSNKVTEKGKYVELRCDPISGHTALYWYRQSLGQGPEFLIYFQGTGAADDSGLPNDRFFAVRPEGSVSTLKIQRTERGDSAVYLCASSREQGRSGELFFGEGSRLTVL.

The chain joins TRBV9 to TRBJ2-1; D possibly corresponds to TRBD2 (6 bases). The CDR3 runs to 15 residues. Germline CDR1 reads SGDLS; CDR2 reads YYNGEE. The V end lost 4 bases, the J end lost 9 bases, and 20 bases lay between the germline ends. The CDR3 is CASSMGSGVTGEQFF. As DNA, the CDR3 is TGTGCCAGCAGCATGGGTTCGGGGGTGACTGGTGAGCAGTTCTTC.

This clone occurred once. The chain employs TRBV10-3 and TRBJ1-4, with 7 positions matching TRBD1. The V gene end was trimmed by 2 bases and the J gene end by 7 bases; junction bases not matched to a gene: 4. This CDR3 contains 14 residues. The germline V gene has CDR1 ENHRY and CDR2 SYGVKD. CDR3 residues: CAISEEGASEKLFF. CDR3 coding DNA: TGTGCCATCAGTGAGGAGGGGGCGAGTGAAAAACTGTTTTTT.

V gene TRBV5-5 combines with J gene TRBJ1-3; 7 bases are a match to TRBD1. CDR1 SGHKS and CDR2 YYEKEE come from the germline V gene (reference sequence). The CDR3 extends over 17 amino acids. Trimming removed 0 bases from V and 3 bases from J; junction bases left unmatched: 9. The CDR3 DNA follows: TGTGCCAGCAGCTTGGAGGGACAGCGTGCCTTTGGAAACACCATATATTTT. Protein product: CASSLEGQRAFGNTIYF.

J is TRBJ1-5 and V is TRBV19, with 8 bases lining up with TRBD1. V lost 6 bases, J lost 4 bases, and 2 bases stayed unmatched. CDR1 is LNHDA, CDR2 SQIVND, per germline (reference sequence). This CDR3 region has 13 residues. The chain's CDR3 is CASSRDRNQPQHF. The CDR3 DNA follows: TGTGCCAGTAGCCGGGACAGGAATCAGCCCCAGCATTTT.

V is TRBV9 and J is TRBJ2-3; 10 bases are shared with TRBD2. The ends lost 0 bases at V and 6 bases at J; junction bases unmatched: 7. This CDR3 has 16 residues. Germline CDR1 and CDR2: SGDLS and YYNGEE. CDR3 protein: CASSVVVSGGRDTQYF. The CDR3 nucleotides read TGTGCCAGCAGCGTAGTGGTTAGCGGGGGGCGGGATACGCAGTATTTT.

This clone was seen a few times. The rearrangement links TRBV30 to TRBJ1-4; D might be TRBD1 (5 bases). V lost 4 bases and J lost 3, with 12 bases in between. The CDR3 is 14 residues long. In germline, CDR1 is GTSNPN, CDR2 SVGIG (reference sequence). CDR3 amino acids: CAWKPGGANEKLFF. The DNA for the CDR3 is TGTGCCTGGAAACCGGGAGGGGCTAATGAAAAACTGTTTTTT.

The CDR3 loop is CSASQGPIANYGYTF. CDR3 bases: TGCAGTGCAAGTCAGGGGCCGATCGCTAACTATGGCTACACCTTC. The chain uses TRBV20-1 and TRBJ1-2; a weak D match, TRBD1 (6 bases). CDR3 length: 15 amino acids. CDR1 and CDR2 from the germline V gene are DFQATT and SNEGSKA (reference sequence). V was trimmed by 6 bases and J by 0 bases, leaving 17 bases between them.

Written as DNA, the CDR3 is TGTGCCAGCTCACTTCAGGGGGGAGTCAATGAGCAGTTCTTC. This translates into CASSLQGGVNEQFF. The V call is TRBV18, the J call TRBJ2-1, with D possibly TRBD1 on 7 matching bases. The CDR3 sequence is 14 residues long. Trimming left V 4 bases short and J 6 bases short, with 13 bases between. The germline V gene encodes CDR1 KGHSH and CDR2 LQKENI.

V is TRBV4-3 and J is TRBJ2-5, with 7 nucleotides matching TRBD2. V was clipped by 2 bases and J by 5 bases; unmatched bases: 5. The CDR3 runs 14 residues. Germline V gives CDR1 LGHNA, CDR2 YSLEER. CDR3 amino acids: CASSQRGGRETQYF. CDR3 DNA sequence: TGCGCCAGCAGCCAAAGGGGAGGGCGGGAGACCCAGTACTTC.

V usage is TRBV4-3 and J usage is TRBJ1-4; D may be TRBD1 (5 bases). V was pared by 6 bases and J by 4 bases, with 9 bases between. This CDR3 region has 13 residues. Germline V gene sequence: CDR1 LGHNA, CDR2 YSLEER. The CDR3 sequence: CASRQALNEKLFF. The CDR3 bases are TGCGCCAGCAGACAGGCCCTTAATGAAAAACTGTTTTTT.

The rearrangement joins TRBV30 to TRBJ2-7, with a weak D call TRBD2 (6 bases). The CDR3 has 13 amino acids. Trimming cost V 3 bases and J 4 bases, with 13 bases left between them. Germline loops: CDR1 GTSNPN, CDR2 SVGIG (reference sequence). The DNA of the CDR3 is TGTGCCTGGAGCCAGACTAGGACTTACGAGCAGTACTTC. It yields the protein CAWSQTRTYEQYF.

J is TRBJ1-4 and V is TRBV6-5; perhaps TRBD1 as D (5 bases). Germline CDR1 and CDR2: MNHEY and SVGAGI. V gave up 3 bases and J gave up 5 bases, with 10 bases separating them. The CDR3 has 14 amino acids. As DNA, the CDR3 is TGTGCCAGCAGTTATGCGGGGGGGAATGAAAAACTGTTTTTT. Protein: CASSYAGGNEKLFF.

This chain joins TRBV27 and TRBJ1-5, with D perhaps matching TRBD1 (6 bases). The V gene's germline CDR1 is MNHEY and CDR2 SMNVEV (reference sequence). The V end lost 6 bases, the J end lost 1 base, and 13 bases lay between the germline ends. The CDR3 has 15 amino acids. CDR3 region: CASRMGGLSNQPQHF. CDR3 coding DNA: TGTGCCAGCAGGATGGGGGGGCTGAGCAATCAGCCCCAGCATTTT.

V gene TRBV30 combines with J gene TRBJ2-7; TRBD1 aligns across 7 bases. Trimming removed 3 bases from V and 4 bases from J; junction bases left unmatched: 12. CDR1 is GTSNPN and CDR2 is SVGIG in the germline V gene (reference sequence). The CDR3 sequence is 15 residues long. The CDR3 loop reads CAWSLLDRSSYEQYF. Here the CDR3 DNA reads TGTGCCTGGAGCCTCCTGGACAGGTCTAGTTACGAGCAGTACTTC. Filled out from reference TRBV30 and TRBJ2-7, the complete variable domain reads SQTIHQWPATLVQPVGSPLSLECTVEGTSNPNLYWYRQAAGRGLQLLFYSVGIGQISSEVPQNLSASRPQDRQFILSSKKLLLSDSGFYLCAWSLLDRSSYEQYFGPGTRLTVT.

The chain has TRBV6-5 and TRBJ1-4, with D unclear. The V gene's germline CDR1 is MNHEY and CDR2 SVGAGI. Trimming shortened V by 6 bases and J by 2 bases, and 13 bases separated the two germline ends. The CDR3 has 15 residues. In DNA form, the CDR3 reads TGTGCCAGCAGCGGAAAGGAGTCCACTAATGAAAAACTGTTTTTT. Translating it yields CASSGKESTNEKLFF.

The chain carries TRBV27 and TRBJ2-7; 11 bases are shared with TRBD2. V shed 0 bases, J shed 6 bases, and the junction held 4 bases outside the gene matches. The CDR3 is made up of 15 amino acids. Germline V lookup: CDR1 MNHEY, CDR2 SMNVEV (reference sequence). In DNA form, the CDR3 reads TGTGCCAGCAGTTTATCAACTAGCGGGAGCGGCGAGCAGTACTTC. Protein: CASSLSTSGSGEQYF.

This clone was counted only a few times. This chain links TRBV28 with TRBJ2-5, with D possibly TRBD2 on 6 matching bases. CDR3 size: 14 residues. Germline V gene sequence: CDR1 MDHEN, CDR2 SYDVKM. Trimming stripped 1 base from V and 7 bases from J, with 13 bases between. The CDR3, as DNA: TGTGCCAGCAGTTTATCCGGGAGTCGGGGGACCCAGTACTTC. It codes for CASSLSGSRGTQYF.

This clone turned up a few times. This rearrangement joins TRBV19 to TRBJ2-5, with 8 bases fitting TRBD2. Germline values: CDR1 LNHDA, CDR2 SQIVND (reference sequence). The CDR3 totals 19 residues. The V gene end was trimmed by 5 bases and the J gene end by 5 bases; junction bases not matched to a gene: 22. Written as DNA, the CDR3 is TGTGCCAGTAGTCCCCCGGGGAGCGGGAGTTTGATAGTCGGGGAGACCCAGTACTTC. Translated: CASSPPGSGSLIVGETQYF.